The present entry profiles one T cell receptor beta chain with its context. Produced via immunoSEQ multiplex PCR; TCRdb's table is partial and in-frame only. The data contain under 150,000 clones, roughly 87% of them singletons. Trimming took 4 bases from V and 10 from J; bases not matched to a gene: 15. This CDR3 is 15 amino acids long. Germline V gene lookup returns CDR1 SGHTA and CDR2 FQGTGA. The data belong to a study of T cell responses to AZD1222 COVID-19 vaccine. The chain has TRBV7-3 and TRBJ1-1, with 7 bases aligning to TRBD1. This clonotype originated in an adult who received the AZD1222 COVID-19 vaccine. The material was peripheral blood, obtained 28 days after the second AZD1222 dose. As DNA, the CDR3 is TGTGCCAGCAGCTCCGATACAGGGGCCCGAAGTCCAGCTTTCTTT. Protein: CASSSDTGARSPAFF.